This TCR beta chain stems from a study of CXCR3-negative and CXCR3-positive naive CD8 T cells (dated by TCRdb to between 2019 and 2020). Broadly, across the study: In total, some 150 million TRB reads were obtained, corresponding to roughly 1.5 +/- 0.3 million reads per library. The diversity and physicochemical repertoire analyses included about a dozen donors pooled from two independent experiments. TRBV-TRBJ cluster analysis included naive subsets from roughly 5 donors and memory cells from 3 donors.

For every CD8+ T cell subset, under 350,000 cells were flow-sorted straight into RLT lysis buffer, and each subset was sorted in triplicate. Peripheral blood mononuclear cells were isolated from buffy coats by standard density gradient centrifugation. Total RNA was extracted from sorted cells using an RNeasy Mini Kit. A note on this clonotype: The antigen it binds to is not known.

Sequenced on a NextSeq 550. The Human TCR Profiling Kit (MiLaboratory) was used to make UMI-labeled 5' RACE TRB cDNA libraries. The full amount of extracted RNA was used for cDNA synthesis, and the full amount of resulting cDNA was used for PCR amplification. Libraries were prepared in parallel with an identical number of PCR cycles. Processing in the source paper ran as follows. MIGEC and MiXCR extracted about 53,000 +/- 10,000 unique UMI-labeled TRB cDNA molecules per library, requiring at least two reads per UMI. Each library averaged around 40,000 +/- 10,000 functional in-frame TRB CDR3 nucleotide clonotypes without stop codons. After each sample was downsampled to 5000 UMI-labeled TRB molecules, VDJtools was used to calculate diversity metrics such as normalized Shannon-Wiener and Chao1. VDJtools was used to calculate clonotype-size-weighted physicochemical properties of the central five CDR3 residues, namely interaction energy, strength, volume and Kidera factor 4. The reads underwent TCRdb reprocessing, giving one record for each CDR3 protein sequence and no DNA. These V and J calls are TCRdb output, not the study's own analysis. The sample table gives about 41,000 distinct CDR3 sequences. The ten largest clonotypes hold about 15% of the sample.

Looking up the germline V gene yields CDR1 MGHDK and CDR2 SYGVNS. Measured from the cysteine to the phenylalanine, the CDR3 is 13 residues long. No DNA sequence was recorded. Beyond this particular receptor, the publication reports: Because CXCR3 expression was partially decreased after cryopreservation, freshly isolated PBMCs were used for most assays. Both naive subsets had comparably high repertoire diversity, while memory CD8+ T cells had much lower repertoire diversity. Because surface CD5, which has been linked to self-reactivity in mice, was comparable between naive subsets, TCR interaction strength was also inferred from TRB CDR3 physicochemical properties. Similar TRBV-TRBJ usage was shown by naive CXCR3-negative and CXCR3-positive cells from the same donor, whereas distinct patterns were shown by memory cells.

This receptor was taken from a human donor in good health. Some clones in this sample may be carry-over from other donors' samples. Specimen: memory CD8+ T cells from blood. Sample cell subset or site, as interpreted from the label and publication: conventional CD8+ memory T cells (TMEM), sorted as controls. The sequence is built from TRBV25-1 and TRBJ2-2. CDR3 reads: CASSSGSTGELFF.